In this sample, the clone carrying this TCR beta chain turned up once. The method was immunoSEQ multiplex PCR; TCRdb's version includes in-frame clones alone and lacks a portion of them. The repertoire holds 110,000 to 150,000 clones, with around 90% as singletons. The germline V gene encodes CDR1 SNHLY and CDR2 FYNNEI. The length of the CDR3 is 12 residues. This entry is derived from a study of blood T cell repertoires in COVID-19. This chain connects TRBV2 to TRBJ1-3, with unresolved D. The sequenced sample consisted of peripheral blood. This receptor was obtained from a man aged 65 to 85 with acute or convalescent COVID-19. The CDR3 DNA is TGTGGAGCCCGACACTCTGGAAACACCATATATTTT. It codes for CGARHSGNTIYF.